This is a list of T cell receptor beta chains from one sample in a study of cytomegalovirus exposure and HLA in healthy donors. TCRdb keeps only in-frame clones here, not all; method: immunoSEQ multiplex PCR. The sample has 150,000 to 200,000 clones; 70% to 80% are singletons. Sequencing used PBMCs. Every receptor here comes from a man in his fifties in good health and CMV-seropositive. The CDR3 runs from the conserved cysteine through the conserved F or W. D genes are given only for firm matches. Clone size, where shown, is once, few, many, or a class for clones that have expanded.

CDR3: CASSPGGAGSYGYTF; DNA: TGTGCCAGCAGCCCAGGAGGGGCGGGGAGCTATGGCTACACCTTC; size: NA; D: NA; V: TRBV11-2; J: TRBJ1-2
CDR3: CASSFAASTDTQYF; DNA: TGTGCCAGCAGCTTTGCCGCGAGCACAGATACGCAGTATTTT; size: few; D: NA; V: TRBV7-6; J: TRBJ2-3
CDR3: CASSSGLAGSTDTQYF; DNA: TGTGCCAGCAGTTCTGGACTAGCGGGGAGCACAGATACGCAGTATTTT; size: NA; D: TRBD2; V: TRBV28; J: TRBJ2-3
CDR3: CASSSYQGTEAFF; DNA: TGTGCCAGCAGCTCATACCAGGGTACTGAAGCTTTCTTT; size: NA; D: NA; V: TRBV11-3; J: TRBJ1-1
CDR3: CASSQEGLAPYEQYF; DNA: TGTGCCAGCAGCCAAGAGGGACTAGCCCCCTACGAGCAGTACTTC; size: once; D: TRBD2; V: TRBV4-2; J: TRBJ2-7
CDR3: CASTFGGLTGELFF; DNA: TGTGCCAGTACATTCGGGGGACTCACCGGGGAGCTGTTTTTT; size: NA; D: NA; V: TRBV19; J: TRBJ2-2
CDR3: CASQGGSLYEQYF; DNA: TGTGCCTCGCAAGGGGGCTCACTCTACGAGCAGTACTTC; size: NA; D: TRBD1; V: TRBV7-9; J: TRBJ2-7
CDR3: CAGSAFTGLPNEKLFF; DNA: TGTGCCGGCAGCGCCTTCACAGGGCTCCCTAATGAAAAACTGTTTTTT; size: once; D: NA; V: TRBV5-6; J: TRBJ1-4
CDR3: CASSDSADTQYF; DNA: TGTGCCAGCAGCGACAGCGCAGATACGCAGTATTTT; size: NA; D: NA; V: TRBV27; J: TRBJ2-3
CDR3: CASSQDFNQPQHF; DNA: TGTGCCAGCAGTCAGGATTTCAATCAGCCCCAGCATTTT; size: NA; D: NA; V: TRBV7-2; J: TRBJ1-5
CDR3: CASSINNQPQHF; DNA: TGTGCCAGCAGCATAAACAATCAGCCCCAGCATTTT; size: NA; D: NA; V: TRBV5-4; J: TRBJ1-5
CDR3: CASSPRRASGGQETQYF; DNA: TGTGCCAGCTCACCACGGAGGGCTAGCGGGGGCCAAGAGACCCAGTACTTC; size: NA; D: TRBD2; V: TRBV18; J: TRBJ2-5
CDR3: CASSYGGGLLTNEQFF; DNA: TGTGCCAGCAGTTACGGAGGAGGTCTCTTGACAAATGAGCAGTTCTTC; size: few; D: NA; V: TRBV6-5; J: TRBJ2-1
CDR3: CASSFVQGPYEQYF; DNA: TGCGCCAGCAGCTTTGTTCAGGGGCCCTACGAGCAGTACTTC; size: NA; D: NA; V: TRBV5-1; J: TRBJ2-7
CDR3: CAISERSQNRQALNTEAFF; DNA: TGTGCCATCAGTGAGCGCTCCCAAAACCGACAGGCGCTGAACACTGAAGCTTTCTTT; size: NA; D: NA; V: TRBV10-3; J: TRBJ1-1
CDR3: CASSVGAGEKLFF; DNA: TGTGCCAGCAGCGTAGGAGCCGGGGAAAAACTGTTTTTT; size: NA; D: NA; V: TRBV9; J: TRBJ1-4
CDR3: CASSRNSGAQETQYF; DNA: TGTGCCAGCAGCAGGAATAGCGGGGCTCAAGAGACCCAGTACTTC; size: NA; D: TRBD2; V: TRBV7-9; J: TRBJ2-5
CDR3: CASSPPKTGLSYEQYF; DNA: TGTGCCAGCTCACCACCCAAGACAGGACTCTCCTACGAGCAGTACTTC; size: NA; D: NA; V: TRBV18; J: TRBJ2-7
CDR3: CASSDTSSYNEQFF; DNA: TGTGCCAGCAGCGACACGAGCTCCTACAATGAGCAGTTCTTC; size: NA; D: NA; V: TRBV11-2; J: TRBJ2-1
CDR3: CASSLRLDNEQFF; DNA: TGTGCCAGCAGCTTGAGACTGGACAATGAGCAGTTCTTC; size: NA; D: NA; V: TRBV5-4; J: TRBJ2-1
CDR3: CASTATVFFPLHF; DNA: TGTGCCAGCACGGCGACAGTGTTTTTTCCCCTCCACTTT; size: NA; D: NA; V: TRBV6-1; J: TRBJ1-6
CDR3: CASSLALPSSDTQYF; DNA: TGTGCCAGCAGCTTGGCCCTCCCTAGCTCCGATACGCAGTATTTT; size: NA; D: NA; V: TRBV5-6; J: TRBJ2-3
CDR3: CASSRSSGGAETQYF; DNA: TGTGCCAGCAGTCGCTCTAGCGGGGGGGCAGAGACCCAGTACTTC; size: NA; D: TRBD2; V: TRBV6-5; J: TRBJ2-5
CDR3: CASSSGGEDTQYF; DNA: TGTGCCAGCAGCAGCGGGGGCGAGGATACGCAGTATTTT; size: NA; D: TRBD2; V: TRBV5-6; J: TRBJ2-3
CDR3: CASSYTGQQPQHF; DNA: TGTGCCAGCAGTTATACAGGGCAACAGCCCCAGCATTTT; size: NA; D: NA; V: TRBV6-5; J: TRBJ1-5
CDR3: CASSLILAVQETQYF; DNA: TGTGCCAGCAGCTTAATCCTAGCGGTACAAGAGACCCAGTACTTC; size: NA; D: TRBD2; V: TRBV11-2; J: TRBJ2-5
CDR3: CASSEARTVYGYTF; DNA: TGTGCCAGCAGTGAAGCTAGGACAGTTTATGGCTACACCTTC; size: NA; D: NA; V: TRBV6-1; J: TRBJ1-2
CDR3: CASSPTSRANVLTF; DNA: TGTGCCAGCAGTCCTACGTCTCGGGCCAACGTCCTGACTTTC; size: NA; D: NA; V: TRBV2; J: TRBJ2-6
CDR3: CASSPGPGETPKQFF; DNA: TGCGCCAGCAGCCCCGGTCCGGGGGAAACGCCGAAGCAGTTCTTC; size: NA; D: NA; V: TRBV5-1; J: TRBJ2-1
CDR3: CASSQGAYGSYNSPLHF; DNA: TGCGCCAGCAGCCAAGGGGCTTACGGCTCCTATAATTCACCCCTCCACTTT; size: once; D: NA; V: TRBV4-3; J: TRBJ1-6
CDR3: CASRGGSYGYTF; DNA: TGTGCCAGCAGAGGGGGTTCGTATGGCTACACCTTC; size: NA; D: NA; V: TRBV11-2; J: TRBJ1-2
CDR3: CASKQTGGSEKLFF; DNA: TGTGCCAGCAAACAGACAGGGGGATCAGAAAAACTGTTTTTT; size: NA; D: TRBD1; V: TRBV11-2; J: TRBJ1-4
CDR3: CASSFIGSRAGELFF; DNA: TGTGCCAGCAGTTTTATCGGGAGTAGAGCCGGGGAGCTGTTTTTT; size: NA; D: NA; V: TRBV28; J: TRBJ2-2
CDR3: CASSVAARSGGNEQFF; DNA: TGTGCCAGCAGCGTAGCGGCAAGGAGCGGGGGGAATGAGCAGTTCTTC; size: NA; D: TRBD2; V: TRBV9; J: TRBJ2-1
CDR3: CASSLGIGLAAYEQYF; DNA: TGTGCCAGCAGCTTAGGTATAGGGCTAGCGGCCTACGAGCAGTACTTC; size: NA; D: TRBD2; V: TRBV13; J: TRBJ2-7
CDR3: CASSLSGTGYYEQYF; DNA: TGTGCCAGCAGCTTATCCGGGACAGGCTACTACGAGCAGTACTTC; size: NA; D: TRBD1; V: TRBV11-2; J: TRBJ2-7
CDR3: CASSPGWGSPLHF; DNA: TGTGCCAGCAGCCCAGGGTGGGGTTCACCCCTCCACTTT; size: NA; D: NA; V: TRBV11-3; J: TRBJ1-6
CDR3: CASSQESRINPLGQYF; DNA: TGCGCCAGCAGCCAAGAGTCCAGGATTAACCCCCTCGGGCAGTACTTC; size: NA; D: NA; V: TRBV4-1; J: TRBJ2-7
CDR3: CASEKGESLSGANVLTF; DNA: TGTGCCAGCGAGAAGGGGGAAAGCTTGTCTGGGGCCAACGTCCTGACTTTC; size: NA; D: NA; V: TRBV6-4; J: TRBJ2-6
CDR3: CASSLAQGAQPQHF; DNA: TGTGCCAGCAGTTTAGCACAGGGGGCCCAGCCCCAGCATTTT; size: NA; D: TRBD1; V: TRBV28; J: TRBJ1-5
CDR3: CASSLGGRQSNYGYTF; DNA: TGTGCCAGCAGCTTGGGAGGTCGGCAGAGTAACTATGGCTACACCTTC; size: NA; D: NA; V: TRBV5-4; J: TRBJ1-2
CDR3: CASILTGRATGELFF; DNA: TGTGCCAGCATCCTTACAGGGCGGGCCACCGGGGAGCTGTTTTTT; size: NA; D: NA; V: TRBV5-8; J: TRBJ2-2
CDR3: CASIQGPPRPYGYTF; DNA: TGTGCCAGTATCCAGGGGCCCCCCAGGCCCTATGGCTACACCTTC; size: NA; D: NA; V: TRBV19; J: TRBJ1-2
CDR3: CASSEVGGQGNQPQHF; DNA: TGTGCCAGCAGTGAAGTAGGGGGACAGGGCAATCAGCCCCAGCATTTT; size: NA; D: TRBD1; V: TRBV6-1; J: TRBJ1-5
CDR3: CASSPGQGALDEQYF; DNA: TGCGCCAGCAGCCCCGGACAGGGGGCTCTGGACGAGCAGTACTTC; size: NA; D: TRBD1; V: TRBV5-1; J: TRBJ2-7
CDR3: CASSQDGGEDTEAFF; DNA: TGCGCCAGCAGCCAAGATGGGGGGGAGGACACTGAAGCTTTCTTT; size: NA; D: NA; V: TRBV4-1; J: TRBJ1-1
CDR3: CASSLELAGGGRLQYF; DNA: TGCGCCAGCAGCTTGGAGCTAGCGGGGGGAGGTCGGTTGCAGTATTTT; size: once; D: TRBD2; V: TRBV5-1; J: TRBJ2-3
CDR3: CASSAGLAGGNEQFF; DNA: TGCGCCAGCAGCGCGGGACTAGCGGGGGGCAATGAGCAGTTCTTC; size: NA; D: TRBD2; V: TRBV5-1; J: TRBJ2-1
CDR3: CASRPHTGSNQPQHF; DNA: TGTGCCAGCAGACCCCACACAGGGTCCAATCAGCCCCAGCATTTT; size: NA; D: NA; V: TRBV28; J: TRBJ1-5
CDR3: CASSTLGQVGNYGYTF; DNA: TGTGCCAGTAGTACCCTAGGACAGGTCGGCAACTATGGCTACACCTTC; size: NA; D: TRBD1; V: TRBV19; J: TRBJ1-2
CDR3: CASSLGGGASEQYF; DNA: TGTGCCAGCAGTTTGGGCGGGGGGGCCTCGGAGCAGTACTTC; size: NA; D: TRBD2; V: TRBV28; J: TRBJ2-7
CDR3: CASSVEGRGGSPLHF; DNA: TGTGCCAGCAGCGTAGAAGGCAGGGGCGGTTCACCCCTCCACTTT; size: NA; D: NA; V: TRBV9; J: TRBJ1-6
CDR3: CATRDRSYEQYF; DNA: TGTGCTACTCGAGACAGGTCCTACGAGCAGTACTTC; size: few; D: NA; V: TRBV7-9; J: TRBJ2-7
CDR3: CASSLGPSGLAGGNEQFF; DNA: TGTGCCAGCAGCTTAGGGCCATCGGGACTAGCTGGGGGCAATGAGCAGTTCTTC; size: NA; D: TRBD2; V: TRBV7-3; J: TRBJ2-1
CDR3: CASSSTAGTGFSPLHF; DNA: TGTGCCAGCAGCAGTACCGCAGGGACAGGTTTTTCACCCCTCCACTTT; size: NA; D: TRBD1; V: TRBV28; J: TRBJ1-6
CDR3: CASQEQGSSSYEQYF; DNA: TGTGCCAGCCAAGAACAGGGTTCCAGCTCCTACGAGCAGTACTTC; size: NA; D: NA; V: TRBV6-5; J: TRBJ2-7
CDR3: CASIPSLSSTDTQYF; DNA: TGTGCCAGTATCCCCTCCCTCTCTAGCACAGATACGCAGTATTTT; size: many; D: NA; V: TRBV19; J: TRBJ2-3
CDR3: CASSDPMTNNYGYTF; DNA: TGTGCCAGCAGTGACCCCATGACAAACAACTATGGCTACACCTTC; size: NA; D: NA; V: TRBV28; J: TRBJ1-2